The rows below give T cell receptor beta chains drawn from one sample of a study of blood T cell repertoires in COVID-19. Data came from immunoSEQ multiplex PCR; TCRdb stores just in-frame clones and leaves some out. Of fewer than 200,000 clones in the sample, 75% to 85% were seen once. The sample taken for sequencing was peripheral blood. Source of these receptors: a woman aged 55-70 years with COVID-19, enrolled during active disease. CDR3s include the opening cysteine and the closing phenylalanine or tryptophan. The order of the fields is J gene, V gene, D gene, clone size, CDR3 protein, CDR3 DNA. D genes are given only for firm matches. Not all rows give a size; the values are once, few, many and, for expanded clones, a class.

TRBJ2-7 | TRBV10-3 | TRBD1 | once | CAIGTGSLYEQYF | TGTGCCATTGGGACAGGGTCTCTCTACGAGCAGTACTTC
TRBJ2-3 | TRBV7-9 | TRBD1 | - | CASSVDRGPQYF | TGTGCCAGCAGCGTGGACAGGGGGCCGCAGTATTTT
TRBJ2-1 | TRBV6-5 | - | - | CASSYSRVNNEQFF | TGTGCCAGCAGTTACTCCAGGGTGAACAATGAGCAGTTCTTC
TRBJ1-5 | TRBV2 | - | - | CASRAPFPPHYSNQPQHF | TGTGCCAGCAGGGCCCCCTTCCCTCCTCATTATAGCAATCAGCCCCAGCATTTT
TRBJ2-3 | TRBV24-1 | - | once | CATSITGASDTQYF | TGTGCCACCAGTATTACGGGAGCGTCAGATACGCAGTATTTT
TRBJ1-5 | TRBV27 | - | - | CASSSRDQPQHF | TGTGCCAGCAGTTCGAGGGATCAGCCCCAGCATTTT
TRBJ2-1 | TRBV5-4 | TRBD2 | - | CASSRASGSPSYNEQFF | TGTGCCAGCAGCCGGGCAAGCGGGAGCCCCTCCTACAATGAGCAGTTCTTC
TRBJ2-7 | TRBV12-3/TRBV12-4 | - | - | CASSLSVSYEQYF | TGTGCCAGCAGTTTAAGCGTCTCCTACGAGCAGTACTTC
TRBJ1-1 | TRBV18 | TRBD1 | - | CASSEGANTEAFF | TGTGCCAGCTCAGAGGGGGCGAACACTGAAGCTTTCTTT
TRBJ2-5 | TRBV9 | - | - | CASSVEGGALGETQYF | TGTGCCAGCAGCGTAGAGGGCGGGGCGTTGGGAGAGACCCAGTACTTC
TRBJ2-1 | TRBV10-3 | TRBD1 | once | CAISNTGGADEQFF | TGTGCCATCAGTAATACAGGGGGCGCAGATGAGCAGTTCTTC
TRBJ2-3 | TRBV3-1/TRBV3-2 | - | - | CASSQGGSDTQYF | TGTGCCAGCAGCCAAGGAGGGTCAGATACGCAGTATTTT
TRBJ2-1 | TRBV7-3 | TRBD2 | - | CASSLGLAGGDNEQFF | TGTGCCAGCAGTTTGGGACTAGCGGGAGGGGACAATGAGCAGTTCTTC
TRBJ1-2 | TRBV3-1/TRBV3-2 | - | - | CASSQGTGGYTF | TGTGCCAGCAGCCAAGGCACAGGAGGCTACACCTTC
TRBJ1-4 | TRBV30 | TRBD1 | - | CAWRRGTVSNEKLFF | TGTGCCTGGAGGAGAGGGACAGTTTCTAATGAAAAACTGTTTTTT
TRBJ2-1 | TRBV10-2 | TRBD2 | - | CASTGLAGVQFF | TGCGCCAGCACCGGACTAGCGGGGGTGCAGTTCTTC
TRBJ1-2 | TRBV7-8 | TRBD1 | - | CASSLDGTGGSYNYGYTF | TGTGCCAGCAGCTTAGACGGGACAGGGGGCTCGTATAACTATGGCTACACCTTC
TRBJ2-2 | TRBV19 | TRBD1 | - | CASSRTGGATGELFF | TGTGCCAGTAGCCGGACAGGGGGCGCGACCGGGGAGCTGTTTTTT
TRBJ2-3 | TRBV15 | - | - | CATGQQGSFDTQYF | TGTGCCACCGGACAGCAGGGATCCTTCGATACGCAGTATTTT
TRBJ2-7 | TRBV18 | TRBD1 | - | CASSPGQGAREQYF | TGTGCCAGCTCACCGGGACAGGGGGCGCGGGAGCAGTACTTC
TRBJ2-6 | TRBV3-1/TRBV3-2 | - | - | CASSHSSGANVLTF | TGTGCCAGCAGTCATAGCTCTGGGGCCAACGTCCTGACTTTC
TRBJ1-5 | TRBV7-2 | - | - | CASSPGLVNQPQHF | TGTGCCAGCAGCCCAGGATTGGTCAATCAGCCCCAGCATTTT